These 19 T cell receptor beta chains came from one sample sequenced in a study of blood T cell repertoires in COVID-19 (dated by TCRdb to the early 2020s). Library preparation was by the immunoSEQ multiplex PCR assay. Held by TCRdb, this immuneACCESS table contains in-frame sequences only and omits some clones. Under half of the omission traces to an unresolved V gene where checked; the cause of the rest is unknown. The sample records 60,000 to 95,000 clones, over 65% of which are singletons. The ten largest clones take up just over 2.5% of the sample. The sequencing sample was made of peripheral blood. Receptors were obtained from a human donor with acute or convalescent COVID-19. The donor label of this sample is uncertain.

The chain combines TRBV28 with TRBJ1-1, with 7 bases aligning to TRBD1. The CDR3 loop spans 14 amino acids. The ends lost 5 bases at V and 4 bases at J; junction bases unmatched: 7. Germline assignment: CDR1 MDHEN and CDR2 SYDVKM. The CDR3 DNA reads as TGTGCCAGCAGTGCCCAACAGGGGATCACTGAAGCTTTCTTT. This gives the protein CASSAQQGITEAFF.

The chain couples TRBV7-3 to TRBJ2-1, with D perhaps TRBD2 (6 bases). This CDR3 spans 15 amino acids. Trimming shortened V by 6 bases and J by 2 bases, and 14 bases separated the two germline ends. Germline CDR1 reads SGHTA; CDR2 reads FQGTGA. For the CDR3, the DNA is TGTGCCAGCAGTCCGGTCCCGGGGGCCTACAATGAGCAGTTCTTC. It is translated as CASSPVPGAYNEQFF.

Only a few counts were recorded for this clone. The chain has TRBV3-1 (or the pseudogene TRBV3-2) and TRBJ2-1, with 8 bases that match TRBD2. Germline loops: CDR1 LGHDT, CDR2 YNNKEL (reference sequence). This CDR3 is 16 amino acids long. Trimming cost V 1 base and J 7 bases; bases outside gene matches: 9. The CDR3 loop is CASSQVVGGASNEQFF. CDR3 DNA: TGTGCCAGCAGCCAAGTTGTCGGGGGGGCCTCGAATGAGCAGTTCTTC.

The chain couples TRBV11-2 to TRBJ2-1; a possible D gene is TRBD2 (5 bases). The germline CDR1 and CDR2 sequences are SGHAT and FQNNGV. The length of the CDR3 is 14 residues. The V and J ends lost 5 bases and 8 bases respectively, with 16 bases between them. Here the CDR3 DNA reads TGTGCCAGCAGCGCCGGACTGCAAGAATATGAGCAGTTCTTC. It encodes CASSAGLQEYEQFF.

The chain uses TRBV6-5 and TRBJ1-5, with TRBD1 as a possible D gene (6 bases). Germline V gene data show CDR1 as MNHEY and CDR2 as SVGAGI. CDR3 length: 15 amino acids. V was trimmed by 8 bases and J by 1 base, leaving 15 bases between them. For the CDR3, the DNA is TGTGCCAGCTCGGGGGGCAGGGCAAGCAATCAGCCCCAGCATTTT. This encodes CASSGGRASNQPQHF.

The V gene is TRBV6-2 or TRBV6-3, the J gene TRBJ1-1, with D possibly being TRBD1 (5 bases). V was shortened by 5 bases and J by 3 bases, with 16 bases between the two germline ends. This CDR3 spans 15 amino acids. Germline CDR1 and CDR2: MNHEY and SVGEGT. As DNA, the CDR3 is TGTGCCAGCAGTACAGGAAGGGGACTGGACACTGAAGCTTTCTTT. This gives the protein CASSTGRGLDTEAFF.

The CDR3 loop is CASSVESGMGHEQFF. The CDR3 nucleotides read TGTGCCAGCAGCGTAGAGTCAGGGATGGGGCATGAGCAGTTCTTC. V gene TRBV9 combines with J gene TRBJ2-1, with D possibly TRBD1 on 5 matching bases. From germline, CDR1 is SGDLS and CDR2 YYNGEE. Trimming left V 0 bases short and J 8 bases short, with 15 bases between. The CDR3 runs to 15 residues.

J is TRBJ1-1 and V is TRBV7-8, with D possibly TRBD1 on 6 matching bases. V lost 5 bases, J lost 1 base, and 14 bases lay in between. This CDR3 has 15 amino acids. From germline, CDR1 is SGHVS and CDR2 FQNEAQ. The CDR3 coding sequence is TGTGCCAGCAGCCAAGGACAGTCGGGGAACACTGAAGCTTTCTTT. The encoded protein is CASSQGQSGNTEAFF.

This clone was detected a few times. The genes are TRBV5-6 and TRBJ2-1; 9 bases match TRBD1. Germline V gene sequence: CDR1 SGHDT, CDR2 YYEEEE. CDR3 length equals 14 residues. J gave up 7 bases and V 4 bases, and 6 bases lay outside the gene matches. The CDR3 spells CASSDGQGLNEQFF. In DNA form, the CDR3 reads TGTGCCAGCAGCGACGGACAGGGGCTGAATGAGCAGTTCTTC.

V and J are TRBV5-1 and TRBJ1-6; D is ambiguous. Germline lookup yields CDR1 SGHRS and CDR2 YFSETQ. The CDR3 is 16 residues long. Trimming cost V 1 base and J 1 base, with 9 bases left between them. This CDR3 is CASSLREESYNSPLHF. CDR3 nucleotides: TGCGCCAGCAGCTTGCGGGAGGAGTCCTATAATTCACCCCTCCACTTT.

The J gene is TRBJ2-1, the V gene TRBV9; 7 bases fit TRBD2. The CDR3 runs to 15 residues. CDR1 SGDLS and CDR2 YYNGEE come from the germline V gene. Trimming removed 4 bases from V and 2 bases from J; junction bases left unmatched: 6. The CDR3 DNA reads as TGTGCCAGCAGCACCCGACTAGCTACCTACAATGAGCAGTTCTTC. As protein: CASSTRLATYNEQFF.

As to this clone: Mismatch with germline at one junction end may stem from a read error. The genes are TRBV7-9 and TRBJ2-5; D is perhaps TRBD1 (7 bases). The CDR3 has 18 residues. In germline, CDR1 is SEHNR, CDR2 FQNEAQ (reference sequence). DNA of the CDR3: TGTGCCAGCAGCTCCGGCCGACAGGGAGGATCTGGGCAAGCGACCCAGTACTTC. It specifies CASSSGRQGGSGQATQYF.

This clone was counted once. The genes are TRBV4-2 and TRBJ1-2, with D unresolved. The CDR3 spans 13 residues. The ends were cut back, 0 bases at V and 7 bases at J, with 9 bases in the middle. CDR1 and CDR2 from the germline V gene are LGHNA and YNFKEQ. CDR3 loop: CASSQDSTGGYTF. Here the CDR3 DNA reads TGTGCCAGCAGCCAAGATTCTACTGGTGGCTACACCTTC.

The chain recombines TRBV24-1 with TRBJ2-3; 11 bases map to TRBD2. The CDR3 contains 16 residues. Trimming cost V 7 bases and J 2 bases; bases outside gene matches: 7. Germline CDR1 and CDR2: KGHDR and SFDVKD. CDR3 DNA sequence: TGTGCCACCAGCCATAGCGGGGGGGCCTTCACAGATACGCAGTATTTT. Translation gives CATSHSGGAFTDTQYF.

The V call is TRBV11-2, the J call TRBJ2-3; no clear D. The CDR3 has 12 amino acids. The germline gives CDR1 SGHAT, CDR2 FQNNGV. The V end was cut by 3 bases, the J end by 3 bases, with 4 bases between. CDR3 DNA sequence: TGTGCCAGCAGCTTTTCGACAGATACGCAGTATTTT. This codes for CASSFSTDTQYF. Full variable domain (rest looked up from reference TRBV11-2 and TRBJ2-3): EAGVAQSPRYKIIEKRQSVAFWCNPISGHATLYWYQQILGQGPKLLIQFQNNGVVDDSQLPKDRFSAERLKGVDSTLKIQPAKLEDSAVYLCASSFSTDTQYFGPGTRLTVL.

This chain joins TRBV7-3 and TRBJ1-4; tentatively, D is TRBD1 (6 bases). This CDR3 spans 15 amino acids. V lost 1 base, J lost 3 bases, and 9 bases lay in between. Looked up from germline, CDR1 is SGHTA and CDR2 is FQGTGA. Here the CDR3 reads CASSLSRGANEKLFF. The CDR3 DNA follows: TGTGCCAGCAGCTTAAGCAGGGGAGCTAATGAAAAACTGTTTTTT.

This chain links TRBV29-1 with TRBJ2-2; TRBD1 matches at 8 bases. Germline assignment: CDR1 SQVTM and CDR2 ANQGSEA. The V segment lost 7 bases and the J segment 5 bases; nucleotides outside the gene matches: 6. The CDR3 spans 13 residues. The CDR3 loop is CSAGTGGTGELFF. The CDR3 nucleotides read TGCAGCGCTGGGACAGGCGGGACCGGGGAGCTGTTTTTT.

V and J are TRBV7-8 and TRBJ1-1; no definite D call. Trimming removed 2 bases from V and 1 base from J, with 8 bases in between. The CDR3 is made up of 14 amino acids. CDR1 and CDR2 (germline): SGHVS, FQNEAQ. The CDR3 loop is CASSLNGGNTEAFF. DNA for the CDR3: TGTGCCAGCAGCTTAAACGGAGGGAACACTGAAGCTTTCTTT.

V gene TRBV7-9 combines with J gene TRBJ2-6, with TRBD2 identical over 7 bases. Losses at the gene ends were 5 bases for V and 0 bases for J; bases not matched to a gene: 1. Germline lookup yields CDR1 SEHNR and CDR2 FQNEAQ (reference sequence). The CDR3 loop spans 15 amino acids. In nucleotides, the CDR3 is TGTGCCAGCAGCAGCGGGGACTCTGGGGCCAACGTCCTGACTTTC. It is translated as CASSSGDSGANVLTF.